The 32 T cell receptor beta chains below were found in one sample sequenced in a study of blood T cell repertoires in COVID-19. Assay used: immunoSEQ multiplex PCR; TCRdb lists only in-frame clones, some missing. The data contain 150,000 to 200,000 clones, around 85% of them singletons. Specimen: peripheral blood. The source of these receptors is a man aged 60-69 years with acute or convalescent COVID-19.

As for this clone: In the same sample, other DNA sequences code for this CDR3. The chain has TRBV5-4 and TRBJ2-3; 11 nucleotides agree with TRBD2. The germline V gene encodes CDR1 SGHNT and CDR2 YYREEE (reference sequence). Germline trimming cut 2 bases from V and 3 bases from J; bases unmatched to any gene: 5. This CDR3 region has 16 residues. The CDR3 loop is CASSFTSGSGTDTQYF. The CDR3 coding sequence is TGTGCCAGCAGCTTTACTAGCGGGAGTGGGACAGATACGCAGTATTTT.

The chain carries TRBV10-2 and TRBJ2-3; 9 bases are shared with TRBD2. Unmatched junction bases numbered 14, after V lost 7 bases and J lost 3 bases. The V gene's germline CDR1 is WSHSY and CDR2 SAAADI. This CDR3 comprises 17 residues. CDR3 sequence: CASIRGGTSGLTDTQYF. The CDR3 nucleotides read TGCGCCAGCATCCGGGGGGGTACTAGCGGGTTGACAGATACGCAGTATTTT.

The chain joins TRBV5-8 to TRBJ2-3; the match to TRBD1 covers 8 bases. CDR1 and CDR2 from the germline V gene are SGHTS and YDEGEE. After removal of 2 bases from V and 1 base from J, the junction contained 6 bases not matched to a gene. The CDR3 runs 16 residues. The CDR3 DNA follows: TGTGCCAGCAGCTTAGACAGGGGAACAGGCACAGATACGCAGTATTTT. This gives the protein CASSLDRGTGTDTQYF.

The V and J genes are TRBV19 and TRBJ2-7; D may be TRBD1 (5 bases). The CDR3 runs to 15 residues. In germline, CDR1 is LNHDA, CDR2 SQIVND (reference sequence). The germline V and J ends were trimmed by 3 bases and 4 bases, with 16 bases remaining between them. CDR3 nucleotide sequence: TGTGCCAGTAGTATCGGCCAGGGCAGGGCTTACGAGCAGTACTTC. Residues: CASSIGQGRAYEQYF. Drawing the rest from reference TRBV19 and TRBJ2-7, the complete variable domain is DGGITQSPKYLFRKEGQNVTLSCEQNLNHDAMYWYRQDPGQGLRLIYYSQIVNDFQKGDIAEGYSVSREKKESFPLTVTSAQKNPTAFYLCASSIGQGRAYEQYFGPGTRLTVT.

The chain couples TRBV18 to TRBJ1-2, with 8 bases identical to TRBD1. This CDR3 is 15 amino acids long. With 3 bases clipped from V and 8 bases from J, the junction kept 11 bases outside the gene matches. The germline V gene has CDR1 KGHSH and CDR2 LQKENI. The CDR3 region is CASSPTGGERSGYTF. DNA of the CDR3: TGTGCCAGCTCACCTACAGGGGGGGAGAGGAGCGGCTACACCTTC.

The V call is TRBV5-1, the J call TRBJ2-1; 7 bases are shared with TRBD2. The CDR3 covers 14 residues. CDR1 and CDR2 (germline): SGHRS, YFSETQ. V was pared by 0 bases and J by 8 bases, with 5 bases of the junction left unmatched. CDR3 in amino acids: CASSLAGGRHEQFF. The CDR3 coding sequence is TGCGCCAGCAGCTTGGCGGGAGGACGACATGAGCAGTTCTTC.

The sample holds a few counts of this clone. This chain joins TRBV5-4 and TRBJ2-7, with 15 bases aligning to TRBD2. The CDR3 is made up of 16 amino acids. Germline CDR1 is SGHNT and CDR2 is YYREEE (reference sequence). Losses at the gene ends were 4 bases for V and 2 bases for J; bases not matched to a gene: 4. The CDR3: CASSGRTSGRAYEQYF. CDR3 coding DNA: TGTGCCAGCAGCGGGAGGACTAGCGGGAGGGCCTACGAGCAGTACTTC.

The J gene is TRBJ2-3, the V gene TRBV4-1; 7 positions agree with TRBD2. Germline CDR1 MGHRA, CDR2 YSYEKL. The CDR3 sequence is 15 residues long. V was pared by 3 bases and J by 5 bases, with 8 bases of the junction left unmatched. This CDR3 reads CASSHPWREKDTQYF. CDR3 DNA sequence: TGCGCCAGCAGCCACCCCTGGCGGGAGAAAGATACGCAGTATTTT.

The rearrangement links TRBV7-8 to TRBJ1-1; tentative D call: TRBD1 (6 bases). In germline, CDR1 is SGHVS, CDR2 FQNEAQ. V was cut by 0 bases and J by 13 bases, with 18 bases left in between. This CDR3 contains 14 residues. CDR3 coding DNA: TGTGCCAGCAGCTTAGCGTTGGCAGGGGCTAGGCTTTTCTTT. Translating gives CASSLALAGARLFF.

This chain joins TRBV5-1 and TRBJ2-1; 12 bases are shared with TRBD2. The CDR3 has 16 residues. V lost 1 base, J lost 9 bases, and 8 bases stayed unmatched. Germline CDR1 and CDR2: SGHRS and YFSETQ. The CDR3, as DNA: TGCGCCAGCAGCTTGCAGACTAGCGGGAGTATGGGTGAGCAGTTCTTC. It yields the protein CASSLQTSGSMGEQFF.

The chain joins TRBV5-1 to TRBJ2-2; TRBD2 might be the D (6 bases). The CDR3 runs to 15 residues. The V gene's germline CDR1 is SGHRS and CDR2 YFSETQ. V gave up 4 bases and J gave up 1 base, with 11 bases separating them. The CDR3 sequence: CASSLGLGNTGELFF. The CDR3 region has the DNA TGCGCCAGCAGCCTGGGACTGGGGAACACCGGGGAGCTGTTTTTT.

The gene calls are TRBV27 and TRBJ1-5, with unresolved D. V gave up 2 bases and J gave up 4 bases, with 6 bases separating them. The germline V gene encodes CDR1 MNHEY and CDR2 SMNVEV (reference sequence). This CDR3 region has 13 residues. The CDR3 spells CASSLKLNQPQHF. The CDR3 DNA reads TGTGCCAGCAGTTTAAAACTGAATCAGCCCCAGCATTTT.

The CDR3 reads CASSPQGARPSGYGYTF. The CDR3 coding sequence is TGCGCCAGCAGCCCCCAAGGGGCCAGACCCAGTGGGTATGGCTACACCTTC. The rearrangement uses TRBV4-1 and TRBJ1-2; possibly TRBD1 for D (5 bases). Germline V gene data show CDR1 as MGHRA and CDR2 as YSYEKL. The ends were cut back, 4 bases at V and 5 bases at J, with 23 bases in the middle. This CDR3 is 17 amino acids long.

This rearrangement joins TRBV5-4 to TRBJ1-3; TRBD1 matches at 9 bases. V lost 4 bases, J lost 0 bases, and 5 bases stayed unmatched. The V gene's germline CDR1 is SGHNT and CDR2 YYREEE (reference sequence). The CDR3 extends over 16 amino acids. This CDR3 reads CASSATGGISGNTIYF. Here the CDR3 DNA reads TGTGCCAGCAGCGCGACAGGGGGGATCTCTGGAAACACCATATATTTT.

The chain couples TRBV4-1 to TRBJ1-1; D is ambiguous. Germline V gene lookup returns CDR1 MGHRA and CDR2 YSYEKL. V was shortened by 0 bases and J by 0 bases, with 11 bases between the two germline ends. The CDR3 length is 16 residues. The CDR3 loop reads CASSQDHRTMNTEAFF. The CDR3 coding sequence is TGCGCCAGCAGCCAAGATCACAGAACAATGAACACTGAAGCTTTCTTT.

The rearrangement joins TRBV5-1 to TRBJ2-5, with TRBD2 matching over 11 bases. CDR3 length: 14 residues. Trimming removed 4 bases from V and 6 bases from J; junction bases left unmatched: 5. The germline V gene encodes CDR1 SGHRS and CDR2 YFSETQ. The DNA for the CDR3 is TGCGCCAGCAGCCCGGGACTAGCGGACAAGACCCAGTACTTC. Amino acids: CASSPGLADKTQYF.

The chain joins TRBV28 to TRBJ2-1, with 12 nucleotides matching TRBD1. With V trimmed by 8 bases and J by 8 bases, 10 bases remained unmatched. The germline V gene has CDR1 MDHEN and CDR2 SYDVKM. The CDR3 extends over 15 amino acids. The CDR3 bases are TGTGCCAGCCAACGACCGGGACAGGGGGCTTATGAGCAGTTCTTC. Amino acids: CASQRPGQGAYEQFF.

V and J are TRBV25-1 and TRBJ1-2; 9 nucleotides agree with TRBD1. This CDR3 has 16 amino acids. The ends lost 5 bases at V and 5 bases at J; junction bases unmatched: 12. Germline V CDR1 and CDR2: MGHDK, SYGVNS. In nucleotides, the CDR3 is TGTGCCAGCAGTTACTCACAGGGGGCGCTTCAGTATGGCTACACCTTC. Encoded protein: CASSYSQGALQYGYTF.

V usage is TRBV6-4 and J usage is TRBJ1-2; 8 nucleotides line up with TRBD1. J was trimmed by 4 bases and V by 3 bases; bases with no gene match: 7. Germline CDR1 reads MRHNA; CDR2 reads SNTAGT. The CDR3 has 15 residues. The CDR3 DNA is TGTGCCAGCAGTGAATCGGACAGGGCCGTCTATGGCTACACCTTC. Translating gives CASSESDRAVYGYTF.

V is TRBV28 and J is TRBJ1-2; D unclear. Trimming pared 2 bases from V and 7 bases from J, leaving 17 bases between. CDR1 and CDR2 from the germline V gene are MDHEN and SYDVKM. There are 15 residues in the CDR3. DNA of the CDR3: TGTGCCAGCAGTTTAGCTCCGGGATCAGGTTCTGGCTACACCTTC. Its translation: CASSLAPGSGSGYTF.

The chain uses TRBV11-2 and TRBJ1-1; D is possibly TRBD1 (6 bases). The CDR3 extends over 14 amino acids. Trimming took 5 bases from V and 11 from J, leaving 21 bases between them. Germline lookup yields CDR1 SGHAT and CDR2 FQNNGV. The CDR3 is CASSPGTKGLGAFF. CDR3 coding DNA: TGTGCCAGCAGCCCCGGGACAAAGGGTTTGGGGGCTTTCTTT.

This clone appeared a single time. This chain connects TRBV7-2 to TRBJ1-5; D is possibly TRBD1 (5 bases). The V gene's germline CDR1 is SGHTA and CDR2 FQGNSA. The CDR3 spans 13 residues. Trimming removed 3 bases from V and 4 bases from J, with 7 bases in between. In DNA form, the CDR3 reads TGTGCCAGCAGCTTCCGGGGGAATCAGCCCCAGCATTTT. As protein: CASSFRGNQPQHF.

This clone was found a few times. This sequence joins TRBV18 and TRBJ2-1, with 7 bases matching TRBD2. Germline V gene lookup returns CDR1 KGHSH and CDR2 LQKENI. V gave up 6 bases and J gave up 7 bases; unmatched junction bases: 12. This CDR3 is 15 amino acids long. CDR3 loop: CASSPNGLGGNEQFF. The CDR3 DNA is TGTGCCAGCTCTCCGAATGGACTAGGAGGGAATGAGCAGTTCTTC.

In its sample, this clone was seen once. The V call is TRBV5-4, the J call TRBJ2-2; 12 bases are a match to TRBD1. CDR1 and CDR2 from the germline V gene are SGHNT and YYREEE (reference sequence). V trimming: 3 bases; J trimming: 6 bases; junction bases outside the gene matches: 3. The CDR3 length is 15 residues. The CDR3 DNA is TGTGCCAGCAGCTCGGGGACAGGGGGCCCCGGGGAGCTGTTTTTT. It specifies CASSSGTGGPGELFF.

This chain uses TRBV23-1 with TRBJ2-4; 10 bases line up with TRBD2. TRBV23-1 is an ORF, with its function uncertain. This CDR3 has 16 amino acids. The trim removed 4 bases at V and 0 bases at J, leaving 3 bases unmatched. The CDR3 DNA follows: TGCGCCAGCAGTCCCGGACTAGCGGCAGCCAAAAACATTCAGTACTTC. Amino acids: CASSPGLAAAKNIQYF.

This chain connects TRBV9 to TRBJ1-4, with 7 bases identical to TRBD1. V shed 3 bases, J shed 6 bases, and the junction held 5 bases outside the gene matches. Germline V gives CDR1 SGDLS, CDR2 YYNGEE. The CDR3 runs to 14 residues. CDR3 sequence (DNA): TGTGCCAGCAGCGAGGGGGCTGATGATGAAAAACTGTTTTTT. Translation gives CASSEGADDEKLFF.

This rearrangement joins TRBV5-1 to TRBJ1-2, with 9 positions matching TRBD1. This CDR3 has 14 residues. Per germline, CDR1 SGHRS and CDR2 YFSETQ. With V trimmed by 4 bases and J by 5 bases, 6 bases remained unmatched. The CDR3 DNA reads as TGCGCCAGCAGCGTGACCGGGACAGGGTATGGCTACACCTTC. This codes for CASSVTGTGYGYTF.

CDR3 region: CASSFTPPGQGGSGSVTGELFF. Here the CDR3 DNA reads TGTGCCAGCAGCTTTACGCCTCCGGGACAGGGTGGTAGCGGGAGCGTCACCGGGGAGCTGTTTTTT. The V call is TRBV12-1, the J call TRBJ2-2; the table's D call of TRBD2 was not tested on the DNA. TRBV12-1 is listed as a pseudogene. The CDR3 sequence is 22 residues long.

The CDR3 DNA is TGTGCCAGTAGTAAAGCTAGCGGGAGTCGAACCGGGGAGCTGTTTTTT. Protein: CASSKASGSRTGELFF. The chain carries TRBV19 and TRBJ2-2; 10 positions match TRBD2. The CDR3 length is 16 residues. V lost 4 bases, J lost 5 bases, and 7 bases stayed unmatched. CDR1 is LNHDA and CDR2 is SQIVND in the germline V gene (reference sequence).

The chain combines TRBV28 with TRBJ1-6, with 8 bases lining up with TRBD1. J gave up 2 bases and V 5 bases, and 11 bases lay outside the gene matches. This CDR3 has 18 amino acids. Per the germline V gene, CDR1 is MDHEN and CDR2 is SYDVKM. The DNA for the CDR3 is TGTGCCAGCAGTCTACCAAAGGACAGGGACCCCTATAATTCACCCCTCCACTTT. This sequence encodes CASSLPKDRDPYNSPLHF.

The gene calls are TRBV5-4 and TRBJ2-7, with a tentative D call TRBD1 (6 bases). This CDR3 contains 14 residues. The germline V and J ends were trimmed by 4 bases and 3 bases, with 14 bases remaining between them. The germline V gene has CDR1 SGHNT and CDR2 YYREEE (reference sequence). CDR3 coding DNA: TGTGCCAGCAGCCCCGGAGGACAGCTCTACGAGCAGTACTTC. Protein sequence: CASSPGGQLYEQYF.

The rearrangement joins TRBV5-4 to TRBJ1-1; 7 bases are a match to TRBD1. The trim removed 3 bases at V and 7 bases at J, leaving 3 bases unmatched. This CDR3 has 12 amino acids. Germline V lookup: CDR1 SGHNT, CDR2 YYREEE (reference sequence). The CDR3 loop reads CASSSTGFEAFF. DNA of the CDR3: TGTGCCAGCAGCTCGACAGGGTTTGAAGCTTTCTTT.